These T cell receptor beta chains were read from a single sample in a study of shared clonotypes between healthy human individuals. The method was immunoSEQ multiplex PCR; TCRdb's version includes in-frame clones alone and lacks a portion of them. The sample consists of under 2,500,000 clones, 90% to 97% of them appearing once. The source material was naive CD4+ T cells sorted from blood. The receptors originated from a man aged 18 to 30 in good health. Both conserved end residues are part of each CDR3. The order of the fields is clone size, D gene, J gene, V gene, CDR3 protein, CDR3 DNA. The D gene is left open where the match is weak. Rows give clone size only sometimes, using once, few, many, or a class for an expanded clone.

-	-	TRBJ2-7	TRBV6-6	CASSSSGLPSYEQYF	TGTGCCAGCAGTTCAAGCGGGCTACCCTCCTACGAGCAGTACTTC
-	TRBD1	TRBJ1-1	TRBV5-4	CASGETGGTEAFF	TGTGCCAGCGGAGAGACAGGGGGCACTGAAGCTTTCTTT
-	-	TRBJ2-2	TRBV5-4	CASSPPDFTGELFF	TGTGCCAGCAGCCCCCCAGACTTCACCGGGGAGCTGTTTTTT
-	TRBD2	TRBJ2-7	TRBV13	CASSAGTTKYEQYF	TGTGCCAGCAGCGCCGGGACTACCAAATACGAGCAGTACTTC
-	-	TRBJ2-7	TRBV5-5	CASSWKQEGYEQYF	TGTGCCAGCAGCTGGAAACAGGAGGGTTACGAGCAGTACTTC
-	TRBD1	TRBJ2-1	TRBV5-1	CASSLDPGGDEQFF	TGCGCCAGCAGCTTGGATCCAGGGGGAGATGAGCAGTTCTTC
-	-	TRBJ2-7	TRBV13	CASSSSRSYEQYF	TGTGCCAGCAGCTCAAGCCGGTCCTACGAGCAGTACTTC
-	TRBD2	TRBJ2-1	TRBV4-3	CASSQDLASGTNEQFF	TGCGCCAGCAGCCAAGATTTAGCTAGCGGGACTAATGAGCAGTTCTTC
-	-	TRBJ2-1	TRBV10-3	CAISEFPSRSYNEQFF	TGTGCCATCAGTGAGTTTCCTAGTCGGTCCTACAATGAGCAGTTCTTC
-	-	TRBJ2-3	TRBV5-1	CASRVIGGSSTDTQYF	TGCGCCAGCAGGGTTATAGGCGGTTCTAGCACAGATACGCAGTATTTT
-	TRBD1	TRBJ2-3	TRBV6-5	CASSPQGVGADTQYF	TGTGCCAGCAGTCCCCAGGGGGTCGGCGCAGATACGCAGTATTTT
-	TRBD1	TRBJ2-2	TRBV7-6	CASRTLTGTNTGELFF	TGTGCCAGCAGAACACTGACAGGGACGAACACCGGGGAGCTGTTTTTT
few	-	TRBJ1-3	TRBV10-3	CAISDSSGNTIYF	TGTGCCATCAGCGACAGCTCTGGAAACACCATATATTTT
-	-	TRBJ2-7	TRBV28	CASSEEGALSSYEQYF	TGTGCCAGCAGTGAGGAGGGGGCCTTAAGCTCCTACGAGCAGTACTTC
-	-	TRBJ2-3	TRBV18	CASSPAAGTSTDTQYF	TGTGCCAGCTCACCCGCGGCAGGGACTAGCACAGATACGCAGTATTTT
-	-	TRBJ1-2	TRBV1	CTSSRLTGGDSYYGYTF	TGCACCAGCAGCCGCCTCACCGGTGGGGACAGCTACTATGGCTACACCTTC
-	TRBD2	TRBJ2-7	TRBV6-5	CASSRGGGIGAEQYF	TGTGCCAGCAGCCGCGGGGGGGGCATTGGAGCCGAGCAGTACTTC
-	-	TRBJ2-1	TRBV27	CASSLASSYNEQFF	TGTGCCAGCAGTTTGGCGAGCTCCTACAATGAGCAGTTCTTC
-	TRBD2	TRBJ2-7	TRBV7-2	CASSLTSGSREQYF	TGTGCCAGCAGCTTGACTAGCGGGAGCCGGGAGCAGTACTTC
-	-	TRBJ2-1	TRBV6-1	CASWVSYNEQFF	TGTGCCAGCTGGGTCTCCTACAATGAGCAGTTCTTC
-	-	TRBJ1-1	TRBV2	CASQTIQNTEAFF	TGTGCCAGCCAAACAATCCAGAACACTGAAGCTTTCTTT
-	-	TRBJ2-5	TRBV9	CASSVGSLETQYF	TGTGCCAGCAGCGTTGGGAGTTTGGAGACCCAGTACTTC
-	-	TRBJ2-3	TRBV7-2	CASSLGGGRDTQYF	TGTGCCAGCAGCTTAGGGGGGGGCCGGGATACGCAGTATTTT
once	TRBD1	TRBJ2-2	TRBV6-5	CASRSGTGGSGELFF	TGTGCCAGCAGATCCGGGACAGGGGGTTCCGGGGAGCTGTTTTTT
-	-	TRBJ2-5	TRBV7-2	CASSPRGPETQYF	TGTGCCAGCAGCCCCCGGGGCCCAGAGACCCAGTACTTC
-	TRBD2	TRBJ2-2	TRBV11-2	CASSPGTTGELFF	TGTGCCAGCAGCCCCGGGACTACTGGGGAGCTGTTTTTT
-	-	TRBJ1-6	TRBV30	CAWSVNLYNSPLHF	TGTGCCTGGAGTGTAAACCTTTATAATTCACCCCTCCACTTT
-	-	TRBJ1-4	TRBV4-3	CASSQDRGEKLFF	TGCGCCAGCAGCCAAGACCGAGGCGAAAAACTGTTTTTT
-	TRBD1	TRBJ1-1	TRBV2	CASSEIGQGNTEAFF	TGTGCCAGCAGTGAAATAGGACAGGGGAACACTGAAGCTTTCTTT
-	-	TRBJ1-1	TRBV7-9	CASSLGRHENTEAFF	TGTGCCAGCAGCTTAGGTCGGCACGAGAACACTGAAGCTTTCTTT
-	-	TRBJ1-6	TRBV6-6	CASRPRDSPLHF	TGTGCCAGCAGGCCCAGGGATTCACCCCTCCACTTT
-	-	TRBJ2-4	TRBV19	CASSTGQSLAKNIQYF	TGTGCCAGTAGTACAGGACAATCCCTAGCCAAAAACATTCAGTACTTC
-	-	TRBJ2-6	TRBV18	CASSPQGSGANVLTF	TGTGCCAGCTCACCACAGGGGTCGGGGGCCAACGTCCTGACTTTC
-	-	TRBJ2-3	TRBV27	CASSPRPLVTDTQYF	TGTGCCAGCAGTCCCCGCCCTCTTGTCACAGATACGCAGTATTTT
-	-	TRBJ1-6	TRBV5-1	CASSLGGLLSSYNSPLHF	TGCGCCAGCAGCTTAGGCGGGTTACTGAGCTCCTATAATTCACCCCTCCACTTT
-	-	TRBJ2-2	TRBV9	CASSVGTSNTGELFF	TGTGCCAGCAGCGTCGGGACATCGAACACCGGGGAGCTGTTTTTT
once	-	TRBJ1-2	TRBV29-1	CSAGEVSYGYTF	TGCAGCGCCGGGGAGGTCAGCTATGGCTACACCTTC
-	-	TRBJ1-2	TRBV28	CASSLRGAGNYGYTF	TGTGCCAGCAGTTTAAGGGGGGCGGGAAACTATGGCTACACCTTC
few	-	TRBJ1-1	TRBV2	CASSESRHTEAFF	TGTGCCAGCAGTGAGAGCAGACACACTGAAGCTTTCTTT
few	-	TRBJ1-1	TRBV2	CASSEWHRNTEAFF	TGTGCCAGCAGTGAATGGCACAGGAACACTGAAGCTTTCTTT